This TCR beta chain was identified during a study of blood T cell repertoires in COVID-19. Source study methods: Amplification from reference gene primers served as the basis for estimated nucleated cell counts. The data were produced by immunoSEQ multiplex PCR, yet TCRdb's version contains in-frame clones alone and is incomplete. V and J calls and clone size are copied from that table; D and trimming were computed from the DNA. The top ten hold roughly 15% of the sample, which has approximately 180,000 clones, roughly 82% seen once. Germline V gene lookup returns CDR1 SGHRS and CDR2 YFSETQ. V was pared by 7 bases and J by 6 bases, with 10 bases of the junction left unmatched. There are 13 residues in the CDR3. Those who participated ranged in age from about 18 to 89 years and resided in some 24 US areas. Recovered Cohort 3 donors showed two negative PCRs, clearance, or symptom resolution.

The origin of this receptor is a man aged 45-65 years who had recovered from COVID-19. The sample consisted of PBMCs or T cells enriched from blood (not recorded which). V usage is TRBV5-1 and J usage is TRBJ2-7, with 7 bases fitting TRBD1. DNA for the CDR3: TGCGCCAGCCGATCACCGACAGGGACCGAGCAGTACTTC. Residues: CASRSPTGTEQYF.